The TCR beta chain under discussion was sequenced for a study of T cells in Graves' hyperthyroidism and ophthalmopathy. Amplified regions were TCR beta CDR3 sequences from RNA transcripts. Using the HTBI primer set, a first-round RT-PCR was run on the TCR CDR3. One entry per CDR3 protein results from TCRdb running MiXCR on the multiplex PCR reads. This table has around 580,000 distinct CDR3 sequences, over 15% appearing once. V lost 5 bases to trimming and J lost 2 bases, with 20 bases between them. This CDR3 contains 17 residues. The sample comprised blood. The receptor's source is a woman between 18 and 29 years old with Graves' hyperthyroidism. V and J are TRBV12-3 or TRBV12-4 and TRBJ2-3, with D perhaps matching TRBD1 (6 bases). CDR3 DNA sequence: TGTGCCAGCAGTCCGGGGACATCTAAATCATTCACAGATACGCAGTATTTT. Translated: CASSPGTSKSFTDTQYF.